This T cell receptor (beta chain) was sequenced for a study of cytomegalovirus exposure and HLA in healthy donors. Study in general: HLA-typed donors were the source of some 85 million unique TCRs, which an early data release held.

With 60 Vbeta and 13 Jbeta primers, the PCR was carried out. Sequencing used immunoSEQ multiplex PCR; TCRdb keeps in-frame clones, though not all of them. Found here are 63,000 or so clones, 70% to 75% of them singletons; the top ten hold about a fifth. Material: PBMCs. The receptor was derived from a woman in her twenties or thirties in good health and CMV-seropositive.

The CDR3 nucleotides are TGTGCCAGCAGCTACCTTGGGGACTACCGGCAGTTCTTC. Its protein is CASSYLGDYRQFF. The J gene is TRBJ2-1, the V gene TRBV7-3, with TRBD2 matching over 7 bases. The CDR3 consists of 13 residues. Trimming at V came to 4 bases and at J to 12 bases, leaving 9 bases not matched to a gene. Germline loops: CDR1 SGHTA, CDR2 FQGTGA.